The 7 T cell receptor beta chains below all came from one sample that was sequenced in a study of vaccination and CD4 T cells after COVID-19. Indicated treatment: approximately 9-day PBMC culture with coronavirus spike peptide pools or control peptides (ViraFEST assay). The unexposed donor gave CD4+ T cells before the COVID-19 pandemic (2011-2018). The antigens these receptors bind are not known. Once obtained from cultured CD4+ T cells, the DNA was sequenced using the Oncomine TCR Beta short-read assay. TCRdb used MiXCR to reprocess the PCR reads, holding one entry per CDR3 protein. The sample contains over 6,500 distinct CDR3 sequences, about 54% of which appear only once. Sequenced sample: CD4+ T cells from blood, cultured in vitro. These receptors were taken from a human donor in good health.

The rearrangement links TRBV7-9 to TRBJ1-1; 9 nucleotides align to TRBD1. The trim removed 1 base at V and 3 bases at J, leaving 0 bases unmatched. The CDR3 is 14 residues long. Looked up from germline, CDR1 is SEHNR and CDR2 is FQNEAQ (reference sequence). The CDR3 bases are TGTGCCAGCAGCTTAGGACAGGGGGACACTGAAGCTTTCTTT. It yields the protein CASSLGQGDTEAFF.

This clonotype was observed a handful of times. This chain joins TRBV6-5 and TRBJ2-5; 7 bases line up with TRBD2. The CDR3 length is 16 residues. Germline V gene sequence: CDR1 MNHEY, CDR2 SVGAGI. V trimming: 3 bases; J trimming: 7 bases; junction bases outside the gene matches: 14. The CDR3 sequence is CASSYRPGRVEGTQYF. As DNA, the CDR3 is TGTGCCAGCAGTTATCGACCAGGGAGGGTTGAGGGGACCCAGTACTTC.

This chain links TRBV7-8 with TRBJ1-2, with D possibly matching TRBD1 (5 bases). The CDR3 is 14 amino acids. Germline CDR1 and CDR2: SGHVS and FQNEAQ. The V end was cut by 0 bases, the J end by 4 bases, with 9 bases between. In nucleotides, the CDR3 is TGTGCCAGCAGCTTAGCATTAGGGACCTATGGCTACACCTTC. It specifies CASSLALGTYGYTF.

The chain couples TRBV11-2 to TRBJ1-6; 7 bases line up with TRBD1. Trimming took 2 bases from V and 7 from J; bases not matched to a gene: 14. The CDR3 spans 18 residues. Germline V gene data show CDR1 as SGHAT and CDR2 as FQNNGV. This chain's CDR3 is CASSLLGTVGLGNSPLHF. CDR3 nucleotides: TGTGCCAGCAGCTTATTGGGGACAGTAGGGTTGGGCAATTCACCCCTCCACTTT.

The J gene is TRBJ2-3, the V gene TRBV7-9; 8 bases align to TRBD1. The CDR3 is 14 amino acids. V dropped 3 bases and J dropped 7; count of bases not matched to a gene: 6. From germline, CDR1 is SEHNR and CDR2 FQNEAQ (reference sequence). CDR3 DNA: TGTGCCAGCAGCTTTCGCCAGGGGGCACATACGCAGTATTTT. Encoded protein: CASSFRQGAHTQYF.

The chain combines TRBV28 with TRBJ2-7; perhaps TRBD1 as D (5 bases). In germline, CDR1 is MDHEN, CDR2 SYDVKM. Between the trimmed V and J ends, which lost 7 bases and 3 bases, there was a span of 13 bases. This CDR3 comprises 13 residues. DNA for the CDR3: TGTGCCAGCACCGCCCCCCAGGGCTACGAGCAGTACTTC. It encodes CASTAPQGYEQYF.

The V gene is TRBV27, the J gene TRBJ1-2; D unclear. The CDR3 contains 14 residues. The V end was cut by 2 bases, the J end by 2 bases, with 9 bases between. From germline, CDR1 is MNHEY and CDR2 SMNVEV (reference sequence). DNA for the CDR3: TGTGCCAGCAGTTTACTGGGTACCAACTATGGCTACACCTTC. Translated: CASSLLGTNYGYTF.